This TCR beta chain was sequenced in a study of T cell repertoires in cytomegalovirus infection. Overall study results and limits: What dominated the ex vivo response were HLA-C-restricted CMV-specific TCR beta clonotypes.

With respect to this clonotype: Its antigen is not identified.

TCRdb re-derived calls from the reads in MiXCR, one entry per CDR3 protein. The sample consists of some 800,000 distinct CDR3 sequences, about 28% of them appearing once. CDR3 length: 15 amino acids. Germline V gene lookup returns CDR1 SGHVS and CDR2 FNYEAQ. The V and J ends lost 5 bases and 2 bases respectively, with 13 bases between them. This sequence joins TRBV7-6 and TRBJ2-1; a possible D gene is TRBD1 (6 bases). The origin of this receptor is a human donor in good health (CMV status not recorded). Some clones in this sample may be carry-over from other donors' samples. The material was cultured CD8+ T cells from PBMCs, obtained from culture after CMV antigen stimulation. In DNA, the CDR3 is TGTGCCAGCAGCCCTGGGACATTCACCTACAATGAGCAGTTCTTC. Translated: CASSPGTFTYNEQFF.